The sequence of this T cell receptor (beta chain) was determined in a study of blood T cells in healthy people across ages. The wider study: The capture of about one barcoded beta molecule per two T cells was achieved by template switching.

Using a J-beta primer mix together with a sample-barcoded 5' primer, a second PCR was run for roughly 7 to 12 cycles. Each cDNA molecule was tagged by a template-switch adaptor with 12 random nucleotides. Samples each returned at least 3 million CDR3-containing paired-end reads. TCRdb re-called the 5' RACE reads through MiXCR, storing one row per CDR3 protein. The sample consists of about 1.6 million distinct CDR3 sequences, around 35% of them appearing once. Trimming left V 3 bases short and J 0 bases short, with 5 bases between. The CDR3 runs to 12 residues. The germline V gene encodes CDR1 SQVTM and CDR2 ANQGSEA. This clonotype was observed many times. Healthy individuals of Caucasian origin from Russia, aged roughly 6 to 100, served as donors.

The J gene is TRBJ2-5, the V gene TRBV29-1; D is unresolved. The specimen sequenced was blood. This TCR was recovered from a woman aged 25 to 39 in good health. CDR3 in amino acids: CSVESHQETQYF. CDR3 nucleotides: TGCAGCGTTGAGTCTCACCAAGAGACCCAGTACTTC.